Listed below are T cell receptor beta chains from one sample, sequenced in a study of cytotoxic CD8 clonotypes in ibrutinib-treated CLL. Using immunoSEQ multiplex PCR, the repertoire was profiled, and TCRdb retains in-frame clones only, with some absent. The sample lists approximately 100,000 clones; approximately 77% were seen once. This specimen was PBMCs, taken after 24 months of ibrutinib treatment. The receptors shown here come from a human donor with chronic lymphocytic leukemia. CDR3s include the opening cysteine and the closing phenylalanine or tryptophan. A D gene is named only where the DNA matches it firmly. Expanded clones are given a class, and other clones once, few, many or no size at all.

d_gene: NA
len: 18
abundance: NA
j_gene: TRBJ2-7
v_gene: TRBV27
CDR3aa: CASSPQLRTAVSWYEQYF
CDR3nt: TGTGCCAGCAGTCCCCAACTACGGACAGCTGTATCTTGGTACGAGCAGTACTTC

d_gene: TRBD2
len: 17
abundance: NA
j_gene: TRBJ2-7
v_gene: TRBV7-2
CDR3aa: CASSLVTSGASSYEQYF
CDR3nt: TGTGCCAGCAGCTTAGTGACTAGCGGAGCTAGCTCCTACGAGCAGTACTTC

d_gene: NA
len: 15
abundance: NA
j_gene: TRBJ2-2
v_gene: TRBV6-5
CDR3aa: CASSYSIPPPGELFF
CDR3nt: TGTGCCAGCAGTTACTCGATTCCCCCACCCGGGGAGCTGTTTTTT

d_gene: TRBD1
len: 18
abundance: few
j_gene: TRBJ1-1
v_gene: TRBV7-3
CDR3aa: CASSELRDSGLMNTEAFF
CDR3nt: TGTGCCAGCAGCGAACTCCGGGACAGTGGGCTGATGAACACTGAAGCTTTCTTT

d_gene: NA
len: 15
abundance: NA
j_gene: TRBJ2-7
v_gene: TRBV21-1
CDR3aa: CASSKAEREFDEQYF
CDR3nt: TGTGCCAGCAGCAAAGCTGAGCGGGAGTTTGACGAGCAGTACTTC

d_gene: NA
len: 13
abundance: NA
j_gene: TRBJ2-1
v_gene: TRBV5-8
CDR3aa: CASSLDSHNEQFF
CDR3nt: TGTGCCAGCAGCCTTGACAGCCACAATGAGCAGTTCTTC

d_gene: NA
len: 13
abundance: NA
j_gene: TRBJ2-1
v_gene: TRBV7-2
CDR3aa: CASSLAQVNEQFF
CDR3nt: TGTGCCAGCAGCTTAGCGCAGGTCAATGAGCAGTTCTTC

d_gene: NA
len: 13
abundance: NA
j_gene: TRBJ1-4
v_gene: TRBV11-1
CDR3aa: CASSLARDGKLFF
CDR3nt: TGTGCCAGCAGCTTAGCCAGGGATGGAAAACTGTTTTTT

d_gene: NA
len: 12
abundance: once
j_gene: TRBJ2-5
v_gene: TRBV14
CDR3aa: CASSQVNLGKYF
CDR3nt: TGTGCCAGCAGCCAAGTCAACTTAGGGAAGTACTTC

d_gene: NA
len: 16
abundance: NA
j_gene: TRBJ2-1
v_gene: TRBV7-9
CDR3aa: CASSLGLGNPYNEQFF
CDR3nt: TGTGCCAGCAGCTTAGGACTCGGGAACCCCTACAATGAGCAGTTCTTC

d_gene: NA
len: 14
abundance: NA
j_gene: TRBJ1-2
v_gene: TRBV2
CDR3aa: CASSGGGLKFGYTF
CDR3nt: TGTGCCAGCAGTGGGGGAGGGCTTAAGTTCGGCTACACCTTC